Shown below are 13 T cell receptor beta chains from a single sample sequenced in a study of T cells in Graves' hyperthyroidism and ophthalmopathy. The source material, RNA transcripts, was used to amplify TCR beta CDR3 regions. The HTBI primer set served for first-round RT-PCR of the TCR CDR3. MiXCR, run by TCRdb on the multiplex PCR reads, gives a single entry per CDR3 protein. The sample has 300,000 to 350,000 distinct CDR3 sequences, 18% seen once. Sequencing was performed on blood. The receptors derive from a woman in her thirties or forties with Graves' ophthalmopathy.

The chain links TRBV7-9 to TRBJ1-5, with TRBD1 matching 8 bases. Germline V gene sequence: CDR1 SEHNR, CDR2 FQNEAQ (reference sequence). V was pared by 5 bases and J by 4 bases, with 4 bases of the junction left unmatched. The CDR3 is 14 residues long. CDR3 residues: CASSKTGDNQPQHF. The DNA for the CDR3 is TGTGCCAGCAGCAAGACAGGGGATAATCAGCCCCAGCATTTT.

Concerning this clonotype: One end of the junction fails to match germline, which may point to a read error. The genes are TRBV2 and TRBJ1-1, with D possibly being TRBD1 (6 bases). CDR1 and CDR2 from the germline V gene are SNHLY and FYNNEI. The CDR3 sequence is 12 residues long. CDR3 in amino acids: CASIGGGTEACF. DNA for the CDR3: TGTGCCAGCATTGGGGGCGGGACTGAAGCTTGCTTT.

This clonotype was observed many times. The final CDR3 position lacks the conserved phenylalanine or tryptophan, pointing to a likely read error. The rearrangement joins TRBV19 to TRBJ1-1; TRBD1 matches at 11 bases. V lost 7 bases to trimming and J lost 5 bases; unmatched junction nucleotides: 12. The CDR3 contains 16 residues. Germline lookup yields CDR1 LNHDA and CDR2 SQIVND (reference sequence). The CDR3 here is CASKVAGQGVGTEAFL. CDR3 sequence (DNA): TGTGCCAGTAAGGTTGCGGGACAGGGGGTCGGAACTGAAGCTTTCCTT.

This clonotype was observed many times. The chain couples TRBV18 to TRBJ1-2; the D is unclear. The CDR3 consists of 14 residues. Trimming cost V 2 bases and J 2 bases, with 9 bases left between them. CDR1 is KGHSH, CDR2 LQKENI, per germline. DNA for the CDR3: TGTGCCAGCTCACCAGGTTCAAGAAACTATGGCTACACCTTC. Its translation is CASSPGSRNYGYTF.

There are many counts of this clonotype. The chain links TRBV2 to TRBJ2-7; a possible D gene is TRBD1 (6 bases). Germline values: CDR1 SNHLY, CDR2 FYNNEI. V lost 7 bases and J lost 3, with 22 bases in between. CDR3 length: 16 amino acids. This CDR3 is CASIPSGWGRDYEQYF. CDR3 in DNA: TGTGCCAGCATACCGAGTGGCTGGGGGCGCGACTACGAGCAGTACTTC.

This clonotype was picked up many times. J is TRBJ2-4 and V is TRBV7-9; 13 nucleotides agree with TRBD2. The V gene end was trimmed by 4 bases and the J gene end by 3 bases; junction bases not matched to a gene: 6. This CDR3 spans 17 amino acids. CDR1 is SEHNR and CDR2 is FQNEAQ in the germline V gene (reference sequence). Written as DNA, the CDR3 is TGTGCCAGCAGCTCTAGACTAGCGGGAGGACTCAAAAACATTCAGTACTTC. Translation gives CASSSRLAGGLKNIQYF.

Many counts were recorded for this clonotype. The CDR3 loop reads CASSLGIAQNIQYF. The CDR3 bases are TGTGCCAGCAGCCTCGGGATAGCTCAAAACATTCAGTACTTC. V and J are TRBV12-3 or TRBV12-4 and TRBJ2-4; D perhaps matches TRBD2 (5 bases). CDR3 size: 14 residues. V was cut by 6 bases and J by 5 bases, with 14 bases left in between.

There are many counts of this clonotype. The chain recombines TRBV19 with TRBJ1-2; TRBD1 agrees at 9 bases. The trim removed 9 bases at V and 8 bases at J, leaving 16 bases unmatched. The germline V gene encodes CDR1 LNHDA and CDR2 SQIVND (reference sequence). The CDR3 consists of 15 residues. The DNA of the CDR3 is TGTGCCAGCCGAACGATCCAAACAGGGGGCCGGGGCTACACCTTC. This encodes CASRTIQTGGRGYTF.

Only a few counts were recorded for this clonotype. Since a much larger clone is just one base distant, this may be a read error. This rearrangement joins TRBV28 to TRBJ2-7; D may be TRBD1 (6 bases). The CDR3 length is 14 residues. CDR1 and CDR2 (germline): MDHEN, SYDVKM. This chain's CDR3 is CASSITGSSYKQYF. CDR3 sequence (DNA): TGTGCCAGCAGTATTACAGGGAGCTCCTACAAGCAGTACTTC. The complete variable domain, with remaining parts taken from reference TRBV28 and TRBJ2-7, reads DVKVTQSSRYLVKRTGEKVFLECVQDMDHENMFWYRQDPGLGLRLIYFSYDVKMKEKGDIPEGYSVSREKKERFSLILESASTNQTSMYLCASSITGSSYKQYFGPGTRLTVT.

This clonotype has at least ten counts. This chain connects TRBV12-3 or TRBV12-4 to TRBJ2-7; D gene unclear. Trimming pared 2 bases from V and 8 bases from J, leaving 13 bases between. This CDR3 contains 13 residues. In DNA, the CDR3 is TGTGCCAGCAGTTTAACGACGTCAGGCCAGCAGTACTTC. Residues: CASSLTTSGQQYF.

The chain links TRBV13 to TRBJ1-1, with D uncertain. The CDR3 is 14 residues long. Per the germline V gene, CDR1 is PRHDT and CDR2 is FYEKMQ (reference sequence). V dropped 5 bases and J dropped 1 base, with 11 bases sitting between them. The CDR3 nucleotides read TGTGCCAGCAGCCCTCCTAACAGGAACACTGAAGCTTTCTTT. This codes for CASSPPNRNTEAFF. The full variable domain, its missing parts supplied by reference TRBV13 and TRBJ1-1, is AAGVIQSPRHLIKEKRETATLKCYPIPRHDTVYWYQQGPGQDPQFLISFYEKMQSDKGSIPDRFSAQQFSDYHSELNMSSLELGDSALYFCASSPPNRNTEAFFGQGTRLTVV.

The chain links TRBV15 to TRBJ1-1, with D perhaps matching TRBD1 (5 bases). V lost 4 bases to trimming and J lost 3 bases, with 15 bases between them. CDR1 is LNHNV and CDR2 is YYDKDF in the germline V gene (reference sequence). The CDR3 is made up of 15 amino acids. CDR3 in amino acids: CATSNSRVGYTEAFF. The CDR3 DNA reads as TGTGCCACCAGCAACTCCAGGGTAGGGTACACTGAAGCTTTCTTT.

This clonotype has at least ten counts. V and J are TRBV6-2 or TRBV6-3 and TRBJ1-5; D perhaps matches TRBD1 (5 bases). Germline CDR1 is MNHEY and CDR2 is SVGEGT. The CDR3 covers 15 residues. V was pared by 2 bases and J by 8 bases, with 16 bases between. The CDR3 coding sequence is TGTGCCAGCAGTTACGCATCGGGGCCGGGGGAGCCCCAGCATTTT. Translated: CASSYASGPGEPQHF.